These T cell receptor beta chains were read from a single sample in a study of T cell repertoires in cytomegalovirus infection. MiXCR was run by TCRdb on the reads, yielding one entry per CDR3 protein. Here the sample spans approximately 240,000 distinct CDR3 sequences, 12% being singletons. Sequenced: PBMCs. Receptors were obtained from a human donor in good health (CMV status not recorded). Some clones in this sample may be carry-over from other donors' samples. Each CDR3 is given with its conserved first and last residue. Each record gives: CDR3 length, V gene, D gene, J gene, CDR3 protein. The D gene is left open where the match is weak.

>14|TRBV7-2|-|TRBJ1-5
CASSLTGWNQPQHF
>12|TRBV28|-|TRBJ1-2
CASSSIPHGYTF
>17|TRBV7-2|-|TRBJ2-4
CASSLRGIVEGVNIQYF
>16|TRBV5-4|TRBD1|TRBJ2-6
CASSLGTGTGANVLTF
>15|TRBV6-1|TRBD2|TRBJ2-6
CVTSGRSSGANVLTF
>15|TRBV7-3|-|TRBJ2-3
CASSTEGGGADTQYF
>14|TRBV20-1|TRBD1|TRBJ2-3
CSAGKTGAPDTQYF
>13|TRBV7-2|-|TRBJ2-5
CASSLAGVETQYF
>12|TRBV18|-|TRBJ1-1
CASSSTENEAFF
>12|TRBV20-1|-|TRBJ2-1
CSVLQGLGEQFF
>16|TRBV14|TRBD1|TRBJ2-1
CASSKRTGQGANEQFF
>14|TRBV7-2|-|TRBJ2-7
CASSLAGGAGEQYF
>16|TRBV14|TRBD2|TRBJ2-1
CASSQGLAGVRNEQFF
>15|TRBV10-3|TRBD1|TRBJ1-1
CAISAGQGANTEAFF
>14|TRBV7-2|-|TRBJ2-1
CASSPRSTYNEQFF
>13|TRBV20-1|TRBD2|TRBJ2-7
CSAMPGGRSEQYF
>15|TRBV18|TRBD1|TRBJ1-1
CASSLGRQGGTEAFF
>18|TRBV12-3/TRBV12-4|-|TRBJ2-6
CASSPSRGQLSGANVLTF
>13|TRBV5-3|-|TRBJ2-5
CASSLSVWETQYF
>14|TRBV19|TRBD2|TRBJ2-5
CASTTTSSRETQYF
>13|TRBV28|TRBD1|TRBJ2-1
CASSLSPDRVPFF
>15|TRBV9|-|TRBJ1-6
CASSVGLGQPSPLHF
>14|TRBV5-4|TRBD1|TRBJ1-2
CASSSDGTGGGYTF
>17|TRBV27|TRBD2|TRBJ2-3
CASSYGLAGGLGDTQYF
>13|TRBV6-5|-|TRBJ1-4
CASNVGNPRKLFF
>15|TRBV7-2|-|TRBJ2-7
CASSPQSGEVYEQYF
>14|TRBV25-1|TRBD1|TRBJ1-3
CASRDRSSGNTIYF
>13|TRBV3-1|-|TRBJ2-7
CASSQQETYEQYF
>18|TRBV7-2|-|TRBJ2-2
CASSPRRGLFDETGELFF